The rows below give T cell receptor beta chains drawn from one sample of a study of cytomegalovirus exposure and HLA in healthy donors. The method was immunoSEQ multiplex PCR; TCRdb's version includes in-frame clones alone and lacks a portion of them. The sample's table shows about 52,000 clones. The sequenced material came from PBMCs. Receptors were obtained from a woman aged 60-75 years in good health and CMV-seropositive. Both conserved end residues are part of each CDR3. Each record gives: CDR3 protein, D gene, V gene. D genes are given only for firm matches.

CDR3 protein: CASSRREPDTQYF
D gene: .
V gene: TRBV28

CDR3 protein: CASSFGGTEAFF
D gene: .
V gene: TRBV5-1

CDR3 protein: CASSPKAQGVSETQYF
D gene: TRBD1
V gene: TRBV5-4

CDR3 protein: CASSLQITGELFF
D gene: .
V gene: TRBV7-7

CDR3 protein: CASSLARGLATNEKLFF
D gene: .
V gene: TRBV27

CDR3 protein: CASSDRVNTEAFF
D gene: .
V gene: TRBV6-1

CDR3 protein: CASSFRGSAGGRTGRNEQFF
D gene: .
V gene: TRBV7-6

CDR3 protein: CASSSSGGRGNTEAFF
D gene: .
V gene: TRBV18

CDR3 protein: CASSYRGFNTEAFF
D gene: .
V gene: TRBV6-5

CDR3 protein: CASSVTKGAKAFF
D gene: TRBD1
V gene: TRBV9

CDR3 protein: CASRPTGVPEAFF
D gene: TRBD1
V gene: TRBV2

CDR3 protein: CASSETGTGDYTQYF
D gene: TRBD1
V gene: TRBV10-1

CDR3 protein: CAIRRQGADNYGYTF
D gene: TRBD1
V gene: TRBV10-3

CDR3 protein: CASSPGTSTDNEQFF
D gene: .
V gene: TRBV6-5

CDR3 protein: CASSSKQGGTGELFF
D gene: .
V gene: TRBV25-1

CDR3 protein: CASSRGHEYEQYF
D gene: .
V gene: TRBV18

CDR3 protein: CSVEDGLGEYF
D gene: TRBD2
V gene: TRBV29-1

CDR3 protein: CASISGQGAYEQYF
D gene: TRBD1
V gene: TRBV6-1

CDR3 protein: CASRLTGGRGEQYF
D gene: TRBD1
V gene: TRBV6-5

CDR3 protein: CASSLRGGHTDTQYF
D gene: TRBD2
V gene: TRBV5-1

CDR3 protein: CASSQGGSGPEAFF
D gene: .
V gene: TRBV4-3

CDR3 protein: CASRSRADTQYF
D gene: .
V gene: TRBV7-8

CDR3 protein: CASSGGAYNEQFF
D gene: TRBD2
V gene: TRBV10-1

CDR3 protein: CASSRQGEVEQYF
D gene: TRBD1
V gene: TRBV6-5

CDR3 protein: CMVGRGGRETQYF
D gene: TRBD2
V gene: TRBV29-1

CDR3 protein: CASSLERSSYNSPLHF
D gene: .
V gene: TRBV27

CDR3 protein: CASSLDRDNSPLHF
D gene: TRBD1
V gene: TRBV7-6

CDR3 protein: CSVGGQGGEQYF
D gene: TRBD1
V gene: TRBV29-1

CDR3 protein: CASSRLTGPYNEQFF
D gene: TRBD1
V gene: TRBV27

CDR3 protein: CASTSALGEAKNIQYF
D gene: .
V gene: TRBV4-3

CDR3 protein: CASSLASGGGAREQYF
D gene: TRBD2
V gene: TRBV7-8

CDR3 protein: CASSFQDSRYF
D gene: .
V gene: TRBV2

CDR3 protein: CASSESYSVGANEQFF
D gene: .
V gene: TRBV10-2

CDR3 protein: CASSPARGAASEQYF
D gene: .
V gene: TRBV18

CDR3 protein: CASSQVLPRGTTEAFF
D gene: .
V gene: TRBV14